The 19 T cell receptor beta chains below were found in one sample sequenced in a study of blood T cell repertoires in COVID-19. TCRdb keeps only in-frame clones here, not all; method: immunoSEQ multiplex PCR. Here the sample spans about 74,000 clones, just over 90% being singletons. Sequenced input: peripheral blood. The receptor source for this set is a man in his fifties or sixties with COVID-19, enrolled during active disease.

This clone was recorded only once. The rearrangement links TRBV4-2 to TRBJ2-1, with 9 bases lining up with TRBD1. The CDR3 sequence is 20 residues long. Per germline, CDR1 LGHNA and CDR2 YNFKEQ. V shed 2 bases, J shed 2 bases, and the junction held 16 bases outside the gene matches. The CDR3 sequence is CASSQQTPWERDRAYNEQFF. The CDR3 nucleotides read TGTGCCAGCAGCCAACAAACGCCATGGGAAAGGGACAGGGCCTACAATGAGCAGTTCTTC.

The chain employs TRBV19 and TRBJ1-5, with 7 bases that match TRBD1. V shed 4 bases and J 7 bases; nucleotides not matched to a gene: 7. Per the germline V gene, CDR1 is LNHDA and CDR2 is SQIVND (reference sequence). This CDR3 has 14 residues. In nucleotides, the CDR3 is TGTGCCAGTAGTAGGACAGGTCGCGGGCAGCCCCAGCATTTT. Encoded protein: CASSRTGRGQPQHF.

This clone was counted a single time. CDR3 in DNA: TGTGCCAGCAGTTACCTGACAGATCCCCACGAGCAGTACTTC. It specifies CASSYLTDPHEQYF. This chain joins TRBV6-6 and TRBJ2-7; possibly TRBD1 for D (5 bases). Germline CDR1 is MNHNY and CDR2 is SVGAGI (reference sequence). Trimming cost V 2 bases and J 5 bases, with 13 bases left between them. The CDR3 loop spans 14 amino acids.

J is TRBJ2-1 and V is TRBV3-1 (or the pseudogene TRBV3-2), with 7 positions matching TRBD2. J lost 8 bases, V lost 3 bases, and 13 bases had no gene match. This CDR3 has 16 amino acids. Per the germline V gene, CDR1 is LGHDT and CDR2 is YNNKEL (reference sequence). The CDR3 DNA is TGTGCCAGCAGCCAGGGGGTAGCGGGTTTAACCTATGAGCAGTTCTTC. This codes for CASSQGVAGLTYEQFF.

This clone was recorded once. The chain is built from TRBV5-1 and TRBJ2-2; TRBD1 aligns across 7 bases. CDR3 length equals 15 residues. CDR1 is SGHRS and CDR2 is YFSETQ in the germline V gene. The J segment lost 3 bases and the V segment lost 3 bases, leaving 5 bases of the junction unmatched. The CDR3 loop is CASSYGTADTGELFF. For the CDR3, the DNA is TGCGCCAGCAGCTACGGGACAGCAGACACCGGGGAGCTGTTTTTT.

This clone was observed a single time. Written as DNA, the CDR3 is TGTGCCAGTAGTATGTTGGCTTTTAACACCGGGGAGCTGTTTTTT. Translating gives CASSMLAFNTGELFF. This rearrangement joins TRBV19 to TRBJ2-2; no firm D call. V shed 3 bases and J shed 2 bases, with 10 bases lying between them. In germline, CDR1 is LNHDA, CDR2 SQIVND (reference sequence). This CDR3 is 15 amino acids long. The variable domain in full, completed from reference TRBV19 and TRBJ2-2, reads DGGITQSPKYLFRKEGQNVTLSCEQNLNHDAMYWYRQDPGQGLRLIYYSQIVNDFQKGDIAEGYSVSREKKESFPLTVTSAQKNPTAFYLCASSMLAFNTGELFFGEGSRLTVL.

This chain connects TRBV11-3 to TRBJ2-1; D call uncertain. Germline CDR1 is SGHNT and CDR2 is YENEEA. V was trimmed by 6 bases and J by 0 bases, leaving 6 bases between them. This CDR3 is 13 amino acids long. The CDR3 protein is CASSLSSYNEQFF. CDR3 bases: TGTGCCAGCAGTCTTAGCTCCTACAATGAGCAGTTCTTC.

The V and J genes are TRBV15 and TRBJ2-2, with D perhaps matching TRBD2 (5 bases). Trimming cost V 1 base and J 5 bases, with 8 bases left between them. The CDR3 is 14 residues long. Germline CDR1 LNHNV, CDR2 YYDKDF (reference sequence). The CDR3: CATSRVRETGELFF. The CDR3 bases are TGTGCCACCAGCAGAGTTCGGGAAACCGGGGAGCTGTTTTTT.

The gene calls are TRBV2 and TRBJ2-1; 10 nucleotides line up with TRBD2. The CDR3 covers 15 residues. Trimming took 6 bases from V and 6 from J; bases not matched to a gene: 8. CDR1 is SNHLY, CDR2 FYNNEI, per germline. DNA for the CDR3: TGTGCCAGCAGAGCCCTAGCGGGAGTCCCCAATGAGCAGTTCTTC. This codes for CASRALAGVPNEQFF.

Of note for this clone: The final CDR3 position lacks the conserved phenylalanine or tryptophan, pointing to a likely read error. No DNA is shown, since the ends of the CDR3 on it are uncertain; the CDR3 is the one TCRdb lists. This sequence joins TRBV4-1 and TRBJ1-1. Both ends counted, the CDR3 spans 13 residues. Germline assignment: CDR1 MGHRA and CDR2 YSYEKL. CDR3 sequence reads: CASSQILAVPQWP.

This rearrangement joins TRBV28 to TRBJ2-5, with TRBD1 as a possible D gene (6 bases). V lost 5 bases and J 9 bases, leaving 13 bases between the germline ends. The germline gives CDR1 MDHEN, CDR2 SYDVKM. This CDR3 spans 12 amino acids. The CDR3 DNA follows: TGTGCCAGCAGTCAACAGGGTACGGCCCAGTACTTC. Its translation: CASSQQGTAQYF.

This clone has just one count. The rearrangement uses TRBV11-2 and TRBJ2-7, with D possibly TRBD2 on 6 matching bases. CDR1 and CDR2 (germline): SGHAT, FQNNGV. The V and J ends lost 5 bases and 6 bases respectively, with 14 bases between them. This CDR3 is built from 13 residues. This CDR3 is CASSRSPGVEQYF. CDR3 DNA sequence: TGTGCCAGCAGCCGCAGCCCGGGAGTCGAGCAGTACTTC.

This sequence joins TRBV5-5 and TRBJ2-2, with D uncertain. The germline V gene encodes CDR1 SGHKS and CDR2 YYEKEE (reference sequence). This CDR3 has 15 amino acids. Trimming took 5 bases from V and 2 from J, leaving 13 bases between them. The CDR3 here is CASRYDTYNTGELFF. The DNA of the CDR3 is TGTGCCAGCAGATACGACACTTACAACACCGGGGAGCTGTTTTTT.

The chain links TRBV27 to TRBJ2-1, with 8 bases identical to TRBD2. The junction had 7 bases not matched to a gene; V was cut back by 8 bases and J by 4 bases. Germline V gives CDR1 MNHEY, CDR2 SMNVEV (reference sequence). The CDR3 has 14 residues. DNA for the CDR3: TGTGCCAGCCAGGTCGGACTAGCTTACAATGAGCAGTTCTTC. Its protein product is CASQVGLAYNEQFF.

The gene calls are TRBV29-1 and TRBJ1-1; TRBD1 might be the D (6 bases). There are 13 residues in the CDR3. Deletions cut 7 bases from V and 1 base from J, with 13 bases between. CDR1 SQVTM and CDR2 ANQGSEA come from the germline V gene. The CDR3 is CSDRVSGNTEAFF. DNA of the CDR3: TGCAGCGACAGGGTTTCGGGGAACACTGAAGCTTTCTTT.

This chain joins TRBV6-5 and TRBJ1-2; the D gene is possibly TRBD1 (5 bases). The CDR3 loop spans 13 amino acids. Germline CDR1 is MNHEY and CDR2 is SVGAGI. V lost 7 bases and J lost 7, with 16 bases in between. The CDR3 sequence: CASTHTQGTGYTF. The CDR3 coding sequence is TGTGCCAGCACTCATACCCAGGGTACTGGCTACACCTTC.

CDR3 loop: CASSLEPSRETQYF. The CDR3 nucleotides are TGTGCCAGCAGCTTGGAGCCTAGCAGAGAGACCCAGTACTTC. This chain uses TRBV5-4 with TRBJ2-5, with D maybe TRBD2 (5 bases). V was cut by 0 bases and J by 4 bases, with 10 bases left in between. Germline CDR1 reads SGHNT; CDR2 reads YYREEE (reference sequence). The CDR3 has 14 residues.

The rearrangement uses TRBV5-1 and TRBJ2-5; perhaps TRBD1 as D (6 bases). The CDR3 sequence is 16 residues long. CDR1 is SGHRS and CDR2 is YFSETQ in the germline V gene. V lost 0 bases to trimming and J lost 5 bases, with 17 bases between them. Here the CDR3 DNA reads TGCGCCAGCAGCTTGGCCGGCCGGGCAGGGGTGGAGACCCAGTACTTC. Protein sequence: CASSLAGRAGVETQYF.

In this sample, this clone turned up a few times. This sequence joins TRBV6-1 and TRBJ1-1; D is ambiguous. The germline CDR1 and CDR2 sequences are MNHNS and SASEGT. The V gene lost 0 bases and the J gene lost 10 bases, with 9 bases spanning the gap. There are 12 residues in the CDR3. CDR3 residues: CASSEAEERAFF. The CDR3 DNA follows: TGTGCCAGCAGTGAAGCGGAGGAGCGAGCTTTCTTT.